These T cell receptor beta chains were read from a single sample in a study of shared clonotypes between healthy human individuals. The repertoire was sequenced with immunoSEQ multiplex PCR; TCRdb's copy has only in-frame clones and lacks some. The table lists 450,000 to 600,000 clones, approximately 79% of them singletons. The source material was PBMCs. The receptors were gathered from a woman aged 40 to 55 in good health. Some clones in this sample may be carry-over from other donors' samples. CDR3s include the opening cysteine and the closing phenylalanine or tryptophan. A D gene is named only where the DNA matches it firmly. Size values are once, few and many counts, or a class for expanded clones, and some rows have none.

TRBJ2-5	TRBV5-1	.	few	TGCGCCAGCAGCTCTACGTTCGAGACCCAGTACTTC	CASSSTFETQYF
TRBJ2-3	TRBV10-2	.	.	TGCGCCAGCAGCCGTGGACAGCGGGAAGATACGCAGTATTTT	CASSRGQREDTQYF
TRBJ2-7	TRBV11-2	TRBD1	.	TGTGCCAGCAGCTGGAGACCGGGACAGGGGTCCGAGCAGTACTTC	CASSWRPGQGSEQYF
TRBJ2-5	TRBV28	TRBD2	.	TGTGCCAGCAACGGGGGGACTAGCGGGAGGGAGACCCAGTACTTC	CASNGGTSGRETQYF
TRBJ2-5	TRBV7-2	.	many	TGTGCCAGCAGCTCTCTGACCTGGGCCCAGTACTTC	CASSSLTWAQYF
TRBJ2-1	TRBV7-3	TRBD2	.	TGTGCCAGCAGCCGAAGTCTAGCGGGAGTCGATGAGCAGTTCTTC	CASSRSLAGVDEQFF
TRBJ2-7	TRBV7-2	.	.	TGTGCCAGCAGCTTAGCTCCGGGACGGGGGACCTACGAGCAGTACTTC	CASSLAPGRGTYEQYF
TRBJ1-1	TRBV6-5	TRBD1	.	TGTGCCAGCACACAGGGGGCCGGCTTGAACACTGAAGCTTTCTTT	CASTQGAGLNTEAFF
TRBJ2-3	TRBV9	TRBD2	.	TGTGCCAGCAGCGCCAAACTAGCGGGATACACAGATACGCAGTATTTT	CASSAKLAGYTDTQYF
TRBJ2-7	TRBV28	TRBD2	.	TGTGCCAGCAGGGATAGCGGGCCGACCTACGAGCAGTACTTC	CASRDSGPTYEQYF
TRBJ2-1	TRBV29-1	TRBD2	.	TGCAGCGTTGAGAGTCCAGCGGGAGTGGTAAATGAGCAGTTCTTC	CSVESPAGVVNEQFF
TRBJ2-5	TRBV5-1	.	.	TGCGCCAGCAGCACCAACGCGGGTGGAGAGACCCAGTACTTC	CASSTNAGGETQYF
TRBJ1-4	TRBV30	.	.	TGTGCCTGGAGACCCCCGGGGGCGGGTGAAAAACTGTTTTTT	CAWRPPGAGEKLFF
TRBJ1-2	TRBV7-2	.	.	TGTGCCAGCAGCCCCCGGGGATCAGGCGGCTACACCTTC	CASSPRGSGGYTF
TRBJ1-1	TRBV11-2	TRBD1	.	TGTGCCAGCAGCTCCCCGACAGGGGGGACTGAAGCTTTCTTT	CASSSPTGGTEAFF
TRBJ2-7	TRBV15	TRBD2	.	TGTGCCACCAAAAATGGTAGAGCGGGGCCCCTCTACGAGCAGTACTTC	CATKNGRAGPLYEQYF
TRBJ1-5	TRBV7-2	.	.	TGTGCCAGCAGCTTAGCAGGTTATAGCAATCAGCCCCAGCATTTT	CASSLAGYSNQPQHF
TRBJ2-7	TRBV28	.	.	TGTGCCAGCAGTTTATCTCACAGCCCCTACGAGCAGTACTTC	CASSLSHSPYEQYF
TRBJ1-6	TRBV27	TRBD1	.	TGTGCCAGCAGTTTACACGGGACAGGGGTCGGCAATTCACCCCTCCACTTT	CASSLHGTGVGNSPLHF